The 6 T cell receptor beta chains presented below share a single source sample, sequenced in a study of T cell changes during pregnancy in multiple sclerosis. Data came from immunoSEQ multiplex PCR; TCRdb stores just in-frame clones and leaves some out. The table has 12,000 or so clones, 84% seen once. Sequenced material: CD8+ T cells from peripheral blood mononuclear cells, taken after pregnancy. The receptors here all came from a female donor in good health, enrolled as a control in a pregnancy study.

The sample holds one count of this clone. The genes are TRBV2 and TRBJ1-4; D unresolved. Germline CDR1 reads SNHLY; CDR2 reads FYNNEI. This CDR3 has 15 residues. V was pared by 8 bases and J by 6 bases, with 19 bases between. CDR3 DNA: TGTGCCAGCGGGCATCGGTGGCGCCTCCATGAAAAACTGTTTTTT. It specifies CASGHRWRLHEKLFF.

Relative to its sample, this clone is medium-sized. The chain employs TRBV7-3 and TRBJ2-1, with a possible D match to TRBD1 (6 bases). The germline CDR1 and CDR2 sequences are SGHTA and FQGTGA. Trimming cost V 5 bases and J 6 bases, with 17 bases left between them. CDR3 size: 15 residues. The CDR3, as DNA: TGTGCCAGCAGCCCACAGGCAGGGGTCTTCAATGAGCAGTTCTTC. Its translation is CASSPQAGVFNEQFF.

This clone showed up just once. The chain has TRBV27 and TRBJ2-7; TRBD1 matches 8 bases. In germline, CDR1 is MNHEY, CDR2 SMNVEV (reference sequence). V lost 0 bases, J lost 6 bases, and 4 bases stayed unmatched. CDR3 size: 14 residues. Written as DNA, the CDR3 is TGTGCCAGCAGTTTATCGGACAGGGTGGGCGAGCAGTACTTC. It codes for CASSLSDRVGEQYF.

The chain employs TRBV4-1 and TRBJ2-1; TRBD2 agrees at 9 bases. V lost 4 bases, J lost 4 bases, and 5 bases stayed unmatched. From germline, CDR1 is MGHRA and CDR2 YSYEKL. The CDR3 consists of 15 residues. The CDR3 loop is CASSPREGEYNEQFF. CDR3 nucleotides: TGCGCCAGCAGCCCGCGGGAGGGCGAGTACAATGAGCAGTTCTTC.

This chain joins TRBV5-1 and TRBJ2-7, with D possibly matching TRBD2 (5 bases). The CDR3 runs to 13 residues. The V end was cut by 5 bases, the J end by 4 bases, with 13 bases between. Germline CDR1 reads SGHRS; CDR2 reads YFSETQ. Here the CDR3 DNA reads TGCGCCAGCAGTGATGGTAGCGATTACGAGCAGTACTTC. Its translation: CASSDGSDYEQYF.

V and J are TRBV4-1 and TRBJ1-3; 8 bases map to TRBD1. Trimming removed 2 bases from V and 2 bases from J; junction bases left unmatched: 5. This CDR3 is 16 amino acids long. CDR1 is MGHRA, CDR2 YSYEKL, per germline. CDR3 region: CASSQFPGGAGNTIYF. DNA for the CDR3: TGCGCCAGCAGCCAATTCCCAGGGGGCGCTGGAAACACCATATATTTT.